Listed below are T cell receptor beta chains from one sample, sequenced in a study of human T cells and chemical hapten exposure. Each CDR3 protein is one row after TCRdb ran MiXCR on the RACE reads. The repertoire holds some 93,000 distinct CDR3 sequences, with approximately 10% as singletons. Source material: whole blood. These receptors all come from a female donor in good health. Some clones in this sample may be carry-over from other donors' samples. CDR3s include the opening cysteine and the closing phenylalanine or tryptophan. The order of the fields is D gene, V gene, J gene, clone size, CDR3 protein, CDR3 DNA. The D gene is left open where the match is weak. The size field is filled for only some rows; it gives once, few, many or a size class.

>TRBD1|TRBV5-6|TRBJ2-3|-
CASIRQGQDTQYF
TGTGCCAGCATTCGACAGGGCCAAGATACGCAGTATTTT
>-|TRBV24-1|TRBJ2-2|many
CATSDTGTNTGELFF
TGTGCCACCAGTGACACCGGGACAAACACCGGGGAGCTGTTTTTT
>TRBD1|TRBV12-5|TRBJ1-2|many
CASGLLTGANGYTF
TGTGCTAGTGGTTTACTGACAGGGGCAAATGGCTACACCTTC
>-|TRBV29-1|TRBJ1-6|-
CSARQTDNSPLHF
TGCAGCGCCAGACAGACGGATAATTCACCCCTCCACTTT
>-|TRBV30|TRBJ2-3|few
CAWSVLEQGRTDTQYF
TGTGCCTGGAGTGTACTCGAACAGGGAAGGACAGATACGCAGTATTTT
>-|TRBV28|TRBJ2-7|many
CASSSRGHYASYEQYF
TGTGCCAGCAGTTCCCGGGGACACTACGCCTCCTACGAGCAGTACTTC
>-|TRBV19|TRBJ1-2|-
CASTTSGGKSYGYTF
TGTGCCAGTACCACCAGCGGGGGAAAGAGCTATGGCTACACCTTC
>-|TRBV20-1|TRBJ1-5|few
CSAGRFNQPQHF
TGCAGTGCTGGACGGTTCAATCAGCCCCAGCATTTT
>-|TRBV2|TRBJ2-3|-
CASSEGFGAATTDTQYF
TGTGCCAGCAGTGAAGGTTTTGGGGCAGCTACCACAGATACGCAGTATTTT
>-|TRBV7-2|TRBJ2-7|-
CASSQGGGASYEQYF
TGTGCCAGCAGCCAAGGGGGGGGAGCCTCCTACGAGCAGTACTTC
>TRBD1|TRBV6-5|TRBJ2-1|-
CASRRDRDYNEQFF
TGTGCCAGCAGACGGGACAGGGACTACAATGAGCAGTTCTTC
>TRBD2|TRBV27|TRBJ2-7|few
CASSFSISGLAWGSYEQYF
TGTGCCAGCAGTTTTAGTATCTCCGGACTAGCATGGGGGAGCTACGAGCAGTACTTC
>-|TRBV7-2|TRBJ2-7|few
CASSLVGYEQYF
TGTGCCAGCAGCTTGGTTGGTTACGAGCAGTACTTC
>TRBD2|TRBV4-3|TRBJ2-6|many
CASSQQSGVSSGANVLTF
TGCGCCAGCAGCCAGCAAAGCGGGGTTAGCTCTGGGGCCAACGTCCTGACTTTC
>-|TRBV7-2|TRBJ2-2|few
CASSKQPTGELFF
TGTGCCAGCAGCAAGCAGCCCACCGGGGAGCTGTTTTTT
>-|TRBV4-2|TRBJ1-3|many
CASSQEGNMGNTIYF
TGTGCCAGCAGCCAAGAGGGCAACATGGGAAACACCATATATTTT
>-|TRBV7-9|TRBJ1-3|-
CASSLGTYSGNTIYF
TGTGCCAGCAGCTTGGGGACGTACTCTGGAAACACCATATATTTT
>-|TRBV10-3|TRBJ2-3|-
CAISERESTDTQYF
TGTGCCATCAGTGAGAGGGAGAGCACAGATACGCAGTATTTT
>-|TRBV29-1|TRBJ2-1|many
CSLKFRNEQFF
TGCAGCCTAAAATTTCGGAATGAGCAGTTCTTC
>TRBD1|TRBV29-1|TRBJ2-3|many
CSVEGQGASTDTQYF
TGCAGCGTTGAAGGTCAGGGGGCGAGCACAGATACGCAGTATTTT
>-|TRBV29-1|TRBJ1-2|-
CSVGREANYGYTF
TGCAGCGTTGGGCGGGAAGCTAACTATGGCTACACCTTC
>TRBD1|TRBV2|TRBJ2-1|many
CASSGTGGTNNEQFF
TGTGCCAGCAGTGGGACAGGGGGGACCAACAATGAGCAGTTCTTC
>-|TRBV5-1|TRBJ2-5|many
CASSLEETYQETQYF
TGCGCCAGCAGCTTAGAAGAGACTTATCAAGAGACCCAGTACTTC
>TRBD2|TRBV10-2|TRBJ2-7|-
CASSLDSGRGGQYF
TGCGCCAGCAGTCTGGACAGCGGGAGGGGCGGGCAGTACTTC
>-|TRBV12-3/TRBV12-4|TRBJ1-4|-
CASSLLRAEKLFF
TGTGCCAGCAGTTTATTACGGGCGGAAAAACTGTTTTTT
>TRBD2|TRBV27|TRBJ2-1|many
CASSLLAGLSSYNEQFF
TGTGCCAGCAGTTTACTAGCGGGGCTCAGCTCCTATAATGAGCAGTTCTTC
>-|TRBV3-1|TRBJ2-1|few
CASSHRTNNEQFF
TGTGCCAGCAGCCATAGGACTAACAATGAGCAGTTCTTC
>-|TRBV5-1|TRBJ1-4|few
CASSQRRGGDEKLFF
TGCGCCAGCAGCCAGCGGCGGGGCGGGGATGAAAAACTGTTTTTT
>TRBD1|TRBV6-6|TRBJ1-2|-
CASRNHPGGENYGYTF
TGTGCCAGCAGAAATCATCCAGGGGGAGAGAACTATGGCTACACCTTC
>-|TRBV20-1|TRBJ2-7|many
CSARDTKGYFYEQYF
TGCAGTGCTAGAGATACTAAGGGATACTTCTACGAGCAGTACTTC
>-|TRBV19|TRBJ2-5|many
CASSITVQETQYF
TGTGCCAGTAGTATTACGGTCCAAGAGACCCAGTACTTC
>-|TRBV27|TRBJ2-5|few
CASRDWGEETQYF
TGTGCCAGCAGAGACTGGGGAGAAGAGACCCAGTACTTC
>TRBD2|TRBV7-2|TRBJ2-1|-
CASSVTPGLEQFF
TGTGCCAGCAGCGTTACTCCGGGACTAGAGCAGTTCTTC
>-|TRBV21-1|TRBJ2-5|many
CASRPGYKETQYF
TGTGCCAGCAGGCCGGGTTATAAAGAGACCCAGTACTTC
>TRBD2|TRBV20-1|TRBJ2-3|few
CSARDSGMGTQYF
TGCAGTGCTCGTGATAGCGGGATGGGTACGCAGTATTTT
>TRBD1|TRBV9|TRBJ2-1|few
CASSAGQGRLFNEQFF
TGTGCCAGCAGCGCTGGACAGGGAAGGCTATTCAATGAGCAGTTCTTC
>TRBD1|TRBV7-9|TRBJ1-6|few
CASSLTGGSTSPLHF
TGTGCCAGCAGCTTAACAGGGGGCTCGACTTCACCCCTCCACTTT
>-|TRBV28|TRBJ1-5|few
CASTPPARSNQPQHF
TGTGCCAGCACCCCCCCAGCAAGGTCCAATCAGCCCCAGCATTTT
>-|TRBV6-2/TRBV6-3|TRBJ1-2|-
CASSYGGKDYGYTF
TGTGCCAGCAGTTATGGGGGCAAGGACTATGGCTACACCTTC
>-|TRBV27|TRBJ2-7|many
CASSFPGRLPYEQYF
TGTGCCAGCAGTTTTCCCGGACGCCTTCCCTACGAGCAGTACTTC
>TRBD1|TRBV4-3|TRBJ1-2|-
CASSRTSQGDLYGYTF
TGCGCCAGCAGCCGAACGAGCCAGGGGGACCTATATGGCTACACCTTC
>TRBD1|TRBV19|TRBJ2-1|-
CASSTLGTGNNEQFF
TGTGCCAGTAGTACGCTGGGGACAGGGAACAATGAGCAGTTCTTC
>TRBD1|TRBV7-3|TRBJ2-7|few
CASSLTIQGSAYEQYF
TGTGCCAGCAGCTTAACGATACAGGGGAGCGCCTACGAGCAGTACTTC
>-|TRBV6-1|TRBJ1-5|few
CASSERENQPQHF
TGTGCCAGCAGTGAACGGGAAAATCAGCCCCAGCATTTT
>-|TRBV12-3/TRBV12-4|TRBJ2-2|-
CATKRRENTGELFF
TGTGCCACCAAGCGGCGGGAGAACACCGGGGAGCTGTTTTTT
>-|TRBV15|TRBJ2-3|-
CATSREGPADTQYF
TGTGCCACCAGCAGAGAGGGGCCGGCCGATACGCAGTATTTT
>-|TRBV7-2|TRBJ2-7|few
CASSLAQGIYEQYF
TGTGCCAGCAGCTTGGCCCAGGGGATCTACGAGCAGTACTTC
>TRBD2|TRBV9|TRBJ2-4|-
CASSQGPGSGINIQYF
TGTGCCAGCAGCCAAGGGCCGGGTAGCGGGATTAACATTCAGTACTTC
>-|TRBV25-1|TRBJ1-6|-
CASGTSAAGGSSPLHF
TGTGCCAGCGGTACTTCGGCGGCGGGTGGTAGTTCACCCCTCCACTTT
>TRBD1|TRBV4-3|TRBJ1-1|-
CASSQDPPTGSRTEAFF
TGCGCCAGCAGCCAAGATCCCCCGACAGGGTCGAGGACTGAAGCTTTCTTT
>TRBD1|TRBV27|TRBJ2-7|few
CASSRDRKQYF
TGTGCCAGCAGTCGGGACAGGAAGCAGTACTTC
>-|TRBV20-1|TRBJ2-7|few
CSARPGALSYEQYF
TGCAGTGCTAGGCCCGGGGCCCTCTCCTACGAGCAGTACTTC
>-|TRBV19|TRBJ1-1|few
CASSIGSSAEAFF
TGTGCCAGTAGTATTGGGTCGTCGGCTGAAGCTTTCTTT
>-|TRBV28|TRBJ1-1|-
CASSILGTEAFF
TGTGCCAGCAGTATATTAGGGACTGAAGCTTTCTTT
>TRBD1|TRBV12-3/TRBV12-4|TRBJ2-7|many
CASRRGTGETPYEQYF
TGTGCCAGCAGGCGCGGGACAGGGGAGACTCCCTACGAGCAGTACTTC
>-|TRBV7-9|TRBJ1-2|many
CASSLKEATGRLINYGYTF
TGTGCCAGCAGCTTAAAGGAGGCGACAGGCCGACTTATTAACTATGGCTACACCTTC
>-|TRBV4-3|TRBJ2-7|-
CASSQGFSGITYEQYF
TGCGCCAGCAGCCAAGGGTTTTCAGGGATTACCTACGAGCAGTACTTC
>-|TRBV20-1|TRBJ2-3|many
CSAGRTGDTQYF
TGCAGTGCTGGAAGGACGGGAGATACGCAGTATTTT
>TRBD2|TRBV5-1|TRBJ2-5|-
CASSSGLAGGPRETQYF
TGCGCCAGCAGCTCAGGACTAGCGGGAGGGCCGCGAGAGACCCAGTACTTC